The clone carrying this TCR beta chain has a count of ten or more. This may stem from a read error, because a much larger clone lies one nucleotide away. This CDR3 is built from 15 residues. Germline loops: CDR1 SSHAT, CDR2 FNYEAQ (reference sequence). The record originates from a study of tumor-infiltrating lymphocytes in oesophageal squamous cell carcinoma. TCRdb passed the PCR reads through MiXCR, listing each CDR3 protein once. The sample carries around 23,000 distinct CDR3 sequences, approximately 38% recorded once. This chain uses TRBV7-7 with TRBJ2-7; 12 positions match TRBD2. This receptor was identified in a male donor with esophageal squamous cell carcinoma. The specimen sequenced was esophageal tumor tissue. The CDR3 protein is CASSPTSGGYNEQYF. The CDR3 DNA follows: TGTGCTAGCAGCCCGACTAGCGGGGGTTACAATGAGCAGTACTTC.